The 32 T cell receptor beta chains presented below share a single source sample, sequenced in a study of OX40 agonist ivuxolimab in advanced cancers. Only in-frame clones appear in the TCRdb table, and some are missing; sequencing was by immunoSEQ multiplex PCR. The table includes 40,000 or so clones, around nine tenths detected once. The sample in question was CD4+ or CD8+ T cells sorted from blood, obtained in a trial of the OX40 agonist ivuxolimab. The receptors derive from an adult with an advanced solid tumor such as melanoma, head and neck, liver or kidney cancer.

This clone was seen a handful of times. The genes are TRBV6-5 and TRBJ2-3, with 7 nucleotides matching TRBD2. The CDR3 is 15 residues long. The germline gives CDR1 MNHEY, CDR2 SVGAGI. V lost 0 bases to trimming and J lost 2 bases; unmatched junction nucleotides: 2. CDR3 DNA sequence: TGTGCCAGCAGTTACTCGCGACTAGCCACAGATACGCAGTATTTT. It translates to CASSYSRLATDTQYF.

The V gene is TRBV9, the J gene TRBJ1-1; perhaps TRBD1 as D (6 bases). The CDR3 sequence is 17 residues long. Germline V gene data show CDR1 as SGDLS and CDR2 as YYNGEE. V was pared by 0 bases and J by 4 bases, with 19 bases between. The CDR3 DNA reads TGTGCCAGCAGCGTAGCGCGGGGGGGGCAGGAGGGCACTGAAGCTTTCTTT. The encoded protein is CASSVARGGQEGTEAFF.

The chain joins TRBV6-5 to TRBJ2-7, with D uncertain. Trimming left V 4 bases short and J 7 bases short, with 14 bases between. Germline V lookup: CDR1 MNHEY, CDR2 SVGAGI. The CDR3 is 13 residues long. For the CDR3, the DNA is TGTGCCAGCAGTTCGACCATCGTGAGTGAGCAGTACTTC. Translated: CASSSTIVSEQYF.

This chain joins TRBV21-1 and TRBJ2-7; the table names TRBD2, a call not compared with the DNA. TRBV21-1 corresponds to a pseudogene. This CDR3 has 17 amino acids. The CDR3 DNA follows: TGTGCCAGCAGCAAAGAGTACGGTAGCAAGGTTTGGTACGAGCAGTACTTC. It translates to CASSKEYGSKVWYEQYF.

This chain links TRBV28 with TRBJ1-2, with D tentatively TRBD1 (6 bases). The CDR3 loop spans 14 amino acids. Trimming removed 3 bases at V and 5 bases at J, with 13 bases between. Germline V gives CDR1 MDHEN, CDR2 SYDVKM. For the CDR3, the DNA is TGTGCCAGCAGTTTGCCCCAGGGGCGATATGGCTACACCTTC. As protein: CASSLPQGRYGYTF.

The gene calls are TRBV6-5 and TRBJ2-4; 7 nucleotides agree with TRBD1. The CDR3 sequence is 15 residues long. V shed 5 bases and J 2 bases; nucleotides not matched to a gene: 6. Germline CDR1 MNHEY, CDR2 SVGAGI. The CDR3 loop is CASSHRGLTKNIQYF. CDR3 nucleotide sequence: TGTGCCAGCAGTCACAGGGGTCTGACCAAAAACATTCAGTACTTC.

This CDR3 is CAISESQGMNTEAFF. CDR3 DNA: TGTGCCATCAGTGAATCCCAGGGGATGAACACTGAAGCTTTCTTT. The chain employs TRBV10-3 and TRBJ1-1; D possibly corresponds to TRBD1 (6 bases). V was pared by 3 bases and J by 0 bases, with 11 bases between. CDR1 and CDR2 from the germline V gene are ENHRY and SYGVKD. The CDR3 length is 15 residues.

This clone was observed a single time. V gene TRBV7-6 combines with J gene TRBJ2-3, with TRBD2 identical over 9 bases. The junction had 7 bases not matched to a gene; V was cut back by 3 bases and J by 3 bases. Germline lookup yields CDR1 SGHVS and CDR2 FNYEAQ. This CDR3 comprises 16 residues. CDR3 protein: CASSFDSGGSTDTQYF. For the CDR3, the DNA is TGTGCCAGCAGCTTCGATAGCGGGGGAAGTACAGATACGCAGTATTTT.

V is TRBV7-8 and J is TRBJ2-3; D possibly corresponds to TRBD2 (6 bases). The germline gives CDR1 SGHVS, CDR2 FQNEAQ. Trimming pared 5 bases from V and 3 bases from J, leaving 12 bases between. The CDR3 has 14 residues. The CDR3 sequence is CASSVGSPTDTQYF. Written as DNA, the CDR3 is TGTGCCAGCAGCGTCGGGAGCCCGACAGATACGCAGTATTTT.

The CDR3 spells CAWSTDSGEETQYF. The CDR3 DNA reads as TGTGCCTGGAGTACGGACAGTGGCGAAGAGACCCAGTACTTC. The rearrangement joins TRBV30 to TRBJ2-5; D is perhaps TRBD1 (6 bases). This CDR3 is built from 14 residues. V was shortened by 2 bases and J by 3 bases, with 13 bases between the two germline ends. Per germline, CDR1 GTSNPN and CDR2 SVGIG (reference sequence).

The chain employs TRBV28 and TRBJ1-5; D gene ambiguous. V gave up 5 bases and J gave up 0 bases, with 11 bases separating them. Germline V gives CDR1 MDHEN, CDR2 SYDVKM. This CDR3 region has 15 residues. In nucleotides, the CDR3 is TGTGCCAGCAGTCTTCCCCCGGATAGCAATCAGCCCCAGCATTTT. It is translated as CASSLPPDSNQPQHF.

This clone was seen a handful of times. The chain joins TRBV30 to TRBJ1-1, with TRBD1 identical over 7 bases. V was clipped by 3 bases and J by 1 base; unmatched bases: 5. The CDR3 totals 14 residues. Germline CDR1 reads GTSNPN; CDR2 reads SVGIG (reference sequence). The CDR3 sequence: CAWRSTGANTEAFF. The CDR3 coding sequence is TGTGCCTGGAGATCTACAGGGGCGAACACTGAAGCTTTCTTT.

The rearrangement joins TRBV5-6 to TRBJ2-1; 10 positions agree with TRBD2. The V gene end was trimmed by 4 bases and the J gene end by 14 bases; junction bases not matched to a gene: 3. In germline, CDR1 is SGHDT, CDR2 YYEEEE. This CDR3 has 11 amino acids. The CDR3 nucleotides are TGTGCCAGCAGCCGAGCGGGAGGGAAGTTCTTC. Encoded protein: CASSRAGGKFF.

The chain uses TRBV27 and TRBJ1-1, with D possibly matching TRBD1 (6 bases). CDR1 MNHEY and CDR2 SMNVEV come from the germline V gene (reference sequence). This CDR3 spans 16 amino acids. Trimming left V 1 base short and J 1 base short, with 13 bases between. CDR3 coding DNA: TGTGCCAGCAGTTTATGGGGGGGGCTGGGGAACACTGAAGCTTTCTTT. Translated, it gives CASSLWGGLGNTEAFF.

The gene calls are TRBV25-1 and TRBJ2-5, with a possible D match to TRBD2 (5 bases). CDR3 length: 14 amino acids. Between the trimmed V and J ends, which lost 1 base and 0 bases, there was a span of 6 bases. Germline assignment: CDR1 MGHDK and CDR2 SYGVNS. For the CDR3, the DNA is TGTGCCAGCAGTGAATTCGGGGACCAAGAGACCCAGTACTTC. It encodes CASSEFGDQETQYF.

The chain combines TRBV29-1 with TRBJ2-2, with 13 nucleotides matching TRBD2. Per the germline V gene, CDR1 is SQVTM and CDR2 is ANQGSEA. The CDR3 has 16 amino acids. V was clipped by 6 bases and J by 5 bases; unmatched bases: 9. The CDR3 DNA reads as TGCAGCGTAGGACTAGCGGGAGCGACGGGTACCGGGGAGCTGTTTTTT. Translating it yields CSVGLAGATGTGELFF.

The chain employs TRBV27 and TRBJ2-1, with TRBD1 matching 7 bases. CDR1 is MNHEY, CDR2 SMNVEV, per germline (reference sequence). This CDR3 has 15 amino acids. After removal of 7 bases from V and 3 bases from J, the junction contained 9 bases not matched to a gene. CDR3 sequence (DNA): TGTGCCAGCACCTGGTTGACAGGGCGCTACAATGAGCAGTTCTTC. The encoded protein is CASTWLTGRYNEQFF.

This chain joins TRBV7-9 and TRBJ2-2; maybe TRBD2 (5 bases). The V gene lost 2 bases and the J gene lost 2 bases, with 9 bases spanning the gap. The length of the CDR3 is 15 residues. Germline CDR1 reads SEHNR; CDR2 reads FQNEAQ (reference sequence). The CDR3 spells CASSLSGFNTGELFF. In DNA, the CDR3 is TGTGCCAGCAGCTTAAGCGGATTTAACACCGGGGAGCTGTTTTTT.

The V gene is TRBV7-9, the J gene TRBJ2-4, with 10 bases fitting TRBD1. CDR3 length: 16 residues. Germline values: CDR1 SEHNR, CDR2 FQNEAQ (reference sequence). Trimming removed 5 bases from V and 6 bases from J; junction bases left unmatched: 10. CDR3 DNA: TGTGCCAGCAGCCCCCTTCTGGACAGGGGGGGAAACATTCAGTACTTC. Its translation: CASSPLLDRGGNIQYF.

Only one count was recorded for this clone. The genes are TRBV13 and TRBJ2-7; the D call may be TRBD1 or TRBD2 (5 bases each). V was shortened by 0 bases and J by 2 bases, with 14 bases between the two germline ends. CDR3 size: 16 residues. Germline V gene lookup returns CDR1 PRHDT and CDR2 FYEKMQ (reference sequence). CDR3 protein: CASSLGGRSVTYEQYF. The DNA for the CDR3 is TGTGCCAGCAGCTTAGGGGGACGGAGTGTAACCTACGAGCAGTACTTC. The variable domain in full, completed from reference TRBV13 and TRBJ2-7, reads AAGVIQSPRHLIKEKRETATLKCYPIPRHDTVYWYQQGPGQDPQFLISFYEKMQSDKGSIPDRFSAQQFSDYHSELNMSSLELGDSALYFCASSLGGRSVTYEQYFGPGTRLTVT.

The rearrangement joins TRBV27 to TRBJ1-5; D is ambiguous. Germline CDR1 reads MNHEY; CDR2 reads SMNVEV (reference sequence). CDR3 length: 15 amino acids. V lost 1 base, J lost 0 bases, and 7 bases lay in between. Here the CDR3 reads CASSLWSDSNQPQHF. The CDR3 nucleotides are TGTGCCAGCAGTTTATGGTCAGATAGCAATCAGCCCCAGCATTTT.

The chain joins TRBV6-5 to TRBJ2-2, with D uncertain. The CDR3 has 13 amino acids. CDR1 is MNHEY, CDR2 SVGAGI, per germline. The germline V and J ends were trimmed by 1 base and 5 bases, with 5 bases remaining between them. This CDR3 reads CASSYLKTGELFF. CDR3 sequence (DNA): TGTGCCAGCAGTTACTTGAAGACCGGGGAGCTGTTTTTT.

This chain joins TRBV7-6 and TRBJ1-1, with D unclear. Trimming removed 5 bases from V and 0 bases from J, with 19 bases in between. There are 17 residues in the CDR3. CDR1 SGHVS and CDR2 FNYEAQ come from the germline V gene. CDR3 region: CASSLAVGPLMNTEAFF. In DNA, the CDR3 is TGTGCCAGCAGCCTTGCTGTAGGGCCCTTGATGAACACTGAAGCTTTCTTT.

This chain joins TRBV6-5 and TRBJ2-1; 8 positions agree with TRBD1. With V trimmed by 10 bases and J by 1 base, 9 bases remained unmatched. This CDR3 region has 15 residues. Germline CDR1 reads MNHEY; CDR2 reads SVGAGI. CDR3 DNA: TGTGCCACCCTCCTCCGGGACAGGTCCTACAATGAGCAGTTCTTC. It specifies CATLLRDRSYNEQFF.

This chain uses TRBV19 with TRBJ1-1, with unresolved D. This CDR3 has 13 residues. The V end lost 2 bases, the J end lost 1 base, and 5 bases lay between the germline ends. The germline V gene has CDR1 LNHDA and CDR2 SQIVND (reference sequence). The DNA for the CDR3 is TGTGCCAGTAGTATATCGACGAACACTGAAGCTTTCTTT. Translating it yields CASSISTNTEAFF.

J is TRBJ1-5 and V is TRBV27; a possible D gene is TRBD1 (5 bases). Germline lookup yields CDR1 MNHEY and CDR2 SMNVEV (reference sequence). The CDR3 is 13 residues long. Trimming cost V 1 base and J 5 bases, with 6 bases left between them. The CDR3 sequence: CASSLLGDQPQHF. The CDR3 nucleotides read TGTGCCAGCAGTTTATTAGGGGATCAGCCCCAGCATTTT.

V usage is TRBV7-8 and J usage is TRBJ2-7, with D possibly being TRBD1 (8 bases). This CDR3 has 15 amino acids. Germline CDR1 is SGHVS and CDR2 is FQNEAQ. The V end was cut by 7 bases, the J end by 2 bases, with 18 bases between. Here the CDR3 reads CASTYRGGGAYEQYF. The CDR3 DNA reads as TGTGCCAGCACATACAGGGGGGGCGGGGCCTACGAGCAGTACTTC.

Concerning this clone: The identical CDR3 is also encoded by other nucleotide sequences in the sample. The chain links TRBV5-6 to TRBJ1-4; D uncertain. This CDR3 spans 13 amino acids. Trimming took 2 bases from V and 6 from J, leaving 8 bases between them. Looked up from germline, CDR1 is SGHDT and CDR2 is YYEEEE. The CDR3 nucleotides read TGTGCCAGCAGCTTAGTACGCGATGAAAAACTGTTTTTT. Its translation is CASSLVRDEKLFF.

V is TRBV4-1 and J is TRBJ2-2; 7 nucleotides agree with TRBD1. The CDR3 spans 15 residues. After removal of 4 bases from V and 4 bases from J, the junction contained 6 bases not matched to a gene. CDR1 MGHRA and CDR2 YSYEKL come from the germline V gene. The CDR3 nucleotides read TGCGCCAGCAGCCCCCTGGACAGGCGCACCGGGGAGCTGTTTTTT. Translating it yields CASSPLDRRTGELFF.

This clone is a singleton in its sample. The genes are TRBV7-9 and TRBJ2-7; 9 bases line up with TRBD2. With V trimmed by 5 bases and J by 1 base, 9 bases remained unmatched. From germline, CDR1 is SEHNR and CDR2 FQNEAQ (reference sequence). The CDR3 extends over 16 amino acids. As DNA, the CDR3 is TGTGCCAGCAGCCCGAGCGGGGGGACTGGGTCCTACGAGCAGTACTTC. Translated, it gives CASSPSGGTGSYEQYF.

The rearrangement uses TRBV7-8 and TRBJ2-1; D not certain. Trimming left V 2 bases short and J 10 bases short, with 12 bases between. From germline, CDR1 is SGHVS and CDR2 FQNEAQ. This CDR3 contains 13 residues. CDR3 protein: CASSLSPGAEQFF. The CDR3 nucleotides read TGTGCCAGCAGCTTATCTCCTGGAGCCGAGCAGTTCTTC. Full variable domain (rest looked up from reference TRBV7-8 and TRBJ2-1): GAGVSQSPRYKVAKRGQDVALRCDPISGHVSLFWYQQALGQGPEFLTYFQNEAQLDKSGLPSDRFFAERPEGSVSTLKIQRTQQEDSAVYLCASSLSPGAEQFFGPGTRLTVL.

This rearrangement joins TRBV18 to TRBJ2-1, with 7 bases fitting TRBD1. V gave up 6 bases and J gave up 2 bases; unmatched junction bases: 7. The length of the CDR3 is 15 residues. Per the germline V gene, CDR1 is KGHSH and CDR2 is LQKENI. CDR3 nucleotide sequence: TGTGCCAGCTCGCCCGGGACAGAAACCTACAATGAGCAGTTCTTC. Translated: CASSPGTETYNEQFF.